This T cell receptor beta chain was obtained from a study of control samples from healthy donors and cancer patients. CDR3 length equals 16 residues. V shed 5 bases, J shed 2 bases, and the junction held 11 bases outside the gene matches. CDR1 and CDR2 from the germline V gene are MNHEY and SMNVEV (reference sequence). Repertoires were generated with immunoSEQ multiplex PCR, while TCRdb's copy carries only in-frame clones and drops some. The repertoire holds about 77,000 clones, with roughly 92% as singletons. Sequencing input: blood. This TCR was sampled from a woman aged 55-69 years in good health. The chain couples TRBV27 to TRBJ2-5; 7 bases agree with TRBD1. The DNA of the CDR3 is TGTGCCAGCAGTAGGCCTCCCGGGACAGCACAAGAGACCCAGTACTTC. It translates to CASSRPPGTAQETQYF.